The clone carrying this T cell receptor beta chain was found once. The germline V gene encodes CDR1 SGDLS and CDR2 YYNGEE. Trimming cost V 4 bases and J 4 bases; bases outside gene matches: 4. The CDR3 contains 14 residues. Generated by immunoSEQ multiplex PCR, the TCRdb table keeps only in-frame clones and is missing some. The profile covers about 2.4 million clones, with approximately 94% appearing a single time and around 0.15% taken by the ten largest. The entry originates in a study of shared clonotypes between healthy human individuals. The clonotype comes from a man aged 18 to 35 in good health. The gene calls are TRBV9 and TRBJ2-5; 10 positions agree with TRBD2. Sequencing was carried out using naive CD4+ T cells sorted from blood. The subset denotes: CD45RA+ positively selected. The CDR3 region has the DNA TGTGCCAGCAGCCTAAGGACTAGCGGAGAGACCCAGTACTTC. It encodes CASSLRTSGETQYF.